Following are 7 T cell receptor beta chains from one sample sequenced in a study of CD8+ T cells in alopecia areata. Sequencing relied on a cDNA template that was reverse transcribed from extracted RNA. Only in-frame clones appear in the TCRdb table, and some are missing; sequencing was by immunoSEQ multiplex PCR. The data hold fewer than 250,000 clones, with approximately 61% observed a single time. This specimen consisted of CD4+ T cells sorted from blood, obtained at week 0. The receptors stem from a human donor with alopecia areata.

V usage is TRBV5-6 and J usage is TRBJ2-3, with D unresolved. Between the trimmed V and J ends, which lost 0 bases and 2 bases, there was a span of 4 bases. Germline CDR1 and CDR2: SGHDT and YYEEEE. The CDR3 extends over 13 amino acids. The CDR3 nucleotides read TGTGCCAGCAGCTTGGGGATCACAGATACGCAGTATTTT. Encoded protein: CASSLGITDTQYF.

This sequence joins TRBV30 and TRBJ2-2, with D uncertain. With 1 base removed from V and 3 bases from J, the gap between germline ends came to 9 bases. CDR1 and CDR2 (germline): GTSNPN, SVGIG (reference sequence). The CDR3 is 14 amino acids. This CDR3 reads CAWSGNAYTGELFF. The CDR3 DNA reads as TGTGCCTGGAGTGGGAATGCGTACACCGGGGAGCTGTTTTTT.

The genes are TRBV6-5 and TRBJ1-5; 8 bases are shared with TRBD1. V gave up 5 bases and J gave up 5 bases; unmatched junction bases: 8. The CDR3 covers 15 residues. Germline V gene sequence: CDR1 MNHEY, CDR2 SVGAGI. CDR3 sequence: CASSRRTGWDQPQHF. The CDR3 DNA is TGTGCCAGCAGTCGAAGGACAGGGTGGGATCAGCCCCAGCATTTT.

This clone was counted once. The chain has TRBV7-2 and TRBJ1-5, with D possibly matching TRBD1 (5 bases). The CDR3 is made up of 14 amino acids. V lost 5 bases and J 9 bases, leaving 17 bases between the germline ends. Germline V lookup: CDR1 SGHTA, CDR2 FQGNSA. CDR3 loop: CASSIARDARPQHF. The CDR3 nucleotides read TGTGCCAGCAGCATTGCGCGGGACGCCCGGCCCCAGCATTTT. Using reference TRBV7-2 and TRBJ1-5 for the parts outside the CDR3, the full variable domain is GAGVSQSPSNKVTEKGKDVELRCDPISGHTALYWYRQSLGQGLEFLIYFQGNSAPDKSGLPSDRFSAERTGGSVSTLTIQRTQQEDSAVYLCASSIARDARPQHFGDGTRLSIL.

The chain couples TRBV29-1 to TRBJ2-3, with D perhaps matching TRBD1 or TRBD2 (5 bases each). There are 14 residues in the CDR3. Germline assignment: CDR1 SQVTM and CDR2 ANQGSEA. Deletions cut 7 bases from V and 0 bases from J, with 14 bases between. CDR3 nucleotide sequence: TGCAGCGCCTCGAACCGGGACAGCACAGATACGCAGTATTTT. Amino acid sequence: CSASNRDSTDTQYF.

This clone was recorded only once. The chain has TRBV30 and TRBJ1-6; D gene unclear. Trimming stripped 3 bases from V and 7 bases from J, with 13 bases between. Germline V gives CDR1 GTSNPN, CDR2 SVGIG (reference sequence). The CDR3 runs 14 residues. The CDR3 loop reads CAWRTLGMNSPLHF. In DNA, the CDR3 is TGTGCCTGGAGGACCCTAGGGATGAATTCACCCCTCCACTTT.

The gene calls are TRBV30 and TRBJ2-5, with 7 bases aligning to TRBD1. The CDR3 consists of 12 residues. Germline CDR1 reads GTSNPN; CDR2 reads SVGIG (reference sequence). The J segment lost 5 bases and the V segment lost 2 bases, leaving 2 bases of the junction unmatched. Here the CDR3 reads CAWSIRGETQYF. In DNA, the CDR3 is TGTGCCTGGAGTATCAGGGGGGAGACCCAGTACTTC. Together with reference TRBV30 and TRBJ2-5, the CDR3 gives the full variable domain: SQTIHQWPATLVQPVGSPLSLECTVEGTSNPNLYWYRQAAGRGLQLLFYSVGIGQISSEVPQNLSASRPQDRQFILSSKKLLLSDSGFYLCAWSIRGETQYFGPGTRLLVL.